Listed below are T cell receptor beta chains from one sample, sequenced in a study of blood T cell repertoires in COVID-19. The data were produced by immunoSEQ multiplex PCR, yet TCRdb's version contains in-frame clones alone and is incomplete. The data contain about 160,000 clones, 80% of them singletons. Sequenced material: PBMCs or T cells enriched from blood (not recorded which). All receptors come from an older woman who had recovered from COVID-19. CDR3s include the opening cysteine and the closing phenylalanine or tryptophan.

>TRBV5-1|TRBJ2-1
CASSLEVRSYNEQFF
>TRBV5-4|TRBJ2-2
CASSRGTSGGPTGELFF
>TRBV9|TRBJ1-1
CASRRGKGTGNTEAFF
>TRBV9|TRBJ2-3
CASSEGLAGATDTQYF
>TRBV3-1/TRBV3-2|TRBJ2-7
CASSQWGAYEQYF
>TRBV2|TRBJ2-7
CASSDPGQGEQYF
>TRBV5-1|TRBJ2-7
CASSFGTGGTYEQYF
>TRBV27|TRBJ1-4
CASSLLAGGVNEKLFF
>TRBV5-4|TRBJ1-2
CASSLLAQDLYGYTF
>TRBV5-4|TRBJ2-3
CASRIAGGPTDTQYF
>TRBV9|TRBJ1-1
CASSETRDRTEAFF
>TRBV10-3|TRBJ1-1
CAISEDRDTTFNTEAFF
>TRBV24-1|TRBJ1-5
CATSDPTGGPSNQPQHF
>TRBV30|TRBJ2-7
CAWRDTTRYEQYF
>TRBV27|TRBJ2-2
CASSFAGELFF
>TRBV4-1|TRBJ1-1
CASSQAAGVNTEAFF
>TRBV5-6|TRBJ1-5
CASSAGNQPQHF
>TRBV15|TRBJ2-7
CATSRQISYEQYF
>TRBV6-5|TRBJ2-1
CASSYSEDRVDEQFF
>TRBV4-2|TRBJ1-4
CASSQDPETGANEKLFF
>TRBV14|TRBJ1-1
CASSQGYADTEAFF
>TRBV7-2|TRBJ2-3
CASSLGDRGRADTQYF
>TRBV15|TRBJ2-1
CATSRDRTNNEQFF
>TRBV18|TRBJ2-1
CASSPSSRGFGQFF
>TRBV6-1|TRBJ1-5
CASSVGQGINQGPQHF
>TRBV27|TRBJ1-1
CASSLFVPGSRSGDTEAFF
>TRBV5-5|TRBJ1-2
CASSAKGDREVFTAGYTF
>TRBV21-1|TRBJ1-2
CASSKVGEADYGYTF
>TRBV9|TRBJ1-1
CASSARQGSEAFF
>TRBV7-2|TRBJ2-7
CASSLDGAGEQYF
>TRBV11-1|TRBJ1-1
CASSLALGQGAAEAFF
>TRBV15|TRBJ1-2
CATSERRTGEVEGYTF
>TRBV6-6|TRBJ1-2
CASRETGTVLQSYTF
>TRBV5-1|TRBJ2-7
CASSSGQSSYEQYF
>TRBV6-5|TRBJ1-4
CASSYQISGTGVKLFF
>TRBV27|TRBJ1-4
CASSRTATNEKLFF
>TRBV14|TRBJ1-1
CASSATVNTEAFF
>TRBV7-7|TRBJ2-2
CASSLQSNTGELFF
>TRBV13|TRBJ2-1
CASSLVGTGVKQFF
>TRBV10-3|TRBJ1-4
CAISAGVNEKLFF
>TRBV2|TRBJ2-5
CASSEDSGSKETQYF
>TRBV7-2|TRBJ2-1
CASSFTSGEYNEQFF
>TRBV5-1|TRBJ1-1
CASSLKGVNTEAFF
>TRBV5-1|TRBJ2-5
CASSFGLYTTGGETQYF
>TRBV6-5|TRBJ1-5
CASSYSDRGPNQPQHF
>TRBV5-1|TRBJ2-3
CASSSDIAGGSTDTQYF
>TRBV29-1|TRBJ2-3
CSLDGGGSTDTQYF
>TRBV27|TRBJ2-1
CASSYSASSYNEQFF
>TRBV12-5|TRBJ2-7
CASGQGQGIFYEQYF
>TRBV7-9|TRBJ2-7
CASSLGGGSYEQYF
>TRBV5-1|TRBJ2-3
CASSPGQGARNTQYF
>TRBV4-1|TRBJ2-1
CASSQAPGTSGGAIEQFF
>TRBV5-5|TRBJ2-1
CASSHRDRDTYNEQFF
>TRBV3-1/TRBV3-2|TRBJ1-1
CASSPQGRMNTEAFF